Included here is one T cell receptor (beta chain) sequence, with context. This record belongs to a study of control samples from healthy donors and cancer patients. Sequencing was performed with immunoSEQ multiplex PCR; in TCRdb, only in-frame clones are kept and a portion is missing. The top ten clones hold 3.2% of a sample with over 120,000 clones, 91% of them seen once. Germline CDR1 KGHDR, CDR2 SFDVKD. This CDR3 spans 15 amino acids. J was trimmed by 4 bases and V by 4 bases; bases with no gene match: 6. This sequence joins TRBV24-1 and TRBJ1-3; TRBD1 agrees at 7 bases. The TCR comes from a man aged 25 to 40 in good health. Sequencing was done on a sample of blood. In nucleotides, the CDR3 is TGTGCCACCAGTGACTCAGGGACAGCGGGAAACACCATATATTTT. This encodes CATSDSGTAGNTIYF.